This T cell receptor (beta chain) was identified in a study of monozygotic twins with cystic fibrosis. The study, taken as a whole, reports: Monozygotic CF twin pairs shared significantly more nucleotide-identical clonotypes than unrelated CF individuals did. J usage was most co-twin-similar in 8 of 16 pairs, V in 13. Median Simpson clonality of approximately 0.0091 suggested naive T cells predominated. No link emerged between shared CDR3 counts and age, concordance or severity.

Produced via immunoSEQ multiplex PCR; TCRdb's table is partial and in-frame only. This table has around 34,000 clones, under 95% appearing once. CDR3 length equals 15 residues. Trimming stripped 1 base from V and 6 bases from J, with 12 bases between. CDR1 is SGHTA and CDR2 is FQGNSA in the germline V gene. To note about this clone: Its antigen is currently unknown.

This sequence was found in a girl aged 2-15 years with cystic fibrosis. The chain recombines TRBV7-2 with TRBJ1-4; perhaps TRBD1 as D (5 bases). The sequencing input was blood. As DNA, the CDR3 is TGTGCCAGCAGCTTAGTGACGGGGCCGGATGAAAAACTGTTTTTT. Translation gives CASSLVTGPDEKLFF.